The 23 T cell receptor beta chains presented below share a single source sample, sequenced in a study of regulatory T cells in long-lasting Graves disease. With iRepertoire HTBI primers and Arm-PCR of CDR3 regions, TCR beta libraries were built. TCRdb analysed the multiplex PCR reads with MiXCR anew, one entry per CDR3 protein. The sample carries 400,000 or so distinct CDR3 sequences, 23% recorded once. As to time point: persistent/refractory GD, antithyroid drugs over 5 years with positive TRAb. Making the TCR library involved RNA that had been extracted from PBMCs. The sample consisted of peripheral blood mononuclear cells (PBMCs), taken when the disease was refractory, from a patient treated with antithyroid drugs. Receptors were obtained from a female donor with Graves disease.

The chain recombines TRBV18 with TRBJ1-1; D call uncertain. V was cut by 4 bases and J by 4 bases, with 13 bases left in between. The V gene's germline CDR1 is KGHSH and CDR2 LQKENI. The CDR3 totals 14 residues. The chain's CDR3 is CASSLSRGATEAFF. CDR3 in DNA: TGTGCCAGCTCACTCAGCCGGGGTGCCACTGAAGCTTTCTTT. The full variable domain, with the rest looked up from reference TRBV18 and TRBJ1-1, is NAGVMQNPRHLVRRRGQEARLRCSPMKGHSHVYWYRQLPEEGLKFMVYLQKENIIDESGMPKERFSAEFPKEGPSILRIQQVVRGDSAAYFCASSLSRGATEAFFGQGTRLTVV.

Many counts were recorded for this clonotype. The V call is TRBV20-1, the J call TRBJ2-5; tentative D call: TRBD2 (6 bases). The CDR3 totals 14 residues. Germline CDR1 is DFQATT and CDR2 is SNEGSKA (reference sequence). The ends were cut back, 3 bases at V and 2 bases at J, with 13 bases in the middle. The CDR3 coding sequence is TGCAGTGCTAGCTACCGGGACTTTCAAGAGACCCAGTACTTC. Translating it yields CSASYRDFQETQYF.

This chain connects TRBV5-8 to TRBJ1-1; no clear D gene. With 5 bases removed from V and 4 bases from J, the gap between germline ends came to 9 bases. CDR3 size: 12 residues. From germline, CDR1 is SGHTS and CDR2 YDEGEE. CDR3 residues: CASSSWLTEAFF. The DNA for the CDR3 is TGTGCCAGCAGTTCGTGGCTCACTGAAGCTTTCTTT.

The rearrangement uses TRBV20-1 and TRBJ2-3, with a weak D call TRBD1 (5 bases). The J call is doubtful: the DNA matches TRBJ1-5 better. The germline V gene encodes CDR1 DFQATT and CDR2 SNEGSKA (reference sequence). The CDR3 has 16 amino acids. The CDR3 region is CSARVGLAGRTDTQHF. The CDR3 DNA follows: TGCAGTGCTAGAGTTGGGCTAGCGGGACGCACAGATACGCAGCATTTT.

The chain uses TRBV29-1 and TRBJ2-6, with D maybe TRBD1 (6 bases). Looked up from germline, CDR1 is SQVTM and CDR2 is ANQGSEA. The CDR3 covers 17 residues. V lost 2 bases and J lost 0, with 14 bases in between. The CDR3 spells CSVESGTPSSGANVLTF. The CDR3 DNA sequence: TGCAGCGTTGAATCCGGGACACCAAGCTCTGGGGCCAACGTCCTGACTTTC. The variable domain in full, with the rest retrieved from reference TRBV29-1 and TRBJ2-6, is SAVISQKPSRDICQRGTSLTIQCQVDSQVTMMFWYRQQPGQSLTLIATANQGSEATYESGFVIDKFPISRPNLTFSTLTVSNMSPEDSSIYLCSVESGTPSSGANVLTFGAGSRLTVL.

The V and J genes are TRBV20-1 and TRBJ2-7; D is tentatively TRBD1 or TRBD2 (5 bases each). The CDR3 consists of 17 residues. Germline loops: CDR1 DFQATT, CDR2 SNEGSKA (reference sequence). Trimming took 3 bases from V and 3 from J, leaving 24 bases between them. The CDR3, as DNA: TGCAGTGCTAGCCCGACGCTCGGGGCATTTAATCTCTACGAGCAGTACTTC. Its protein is CSASPTLGAFNLYEQYF.

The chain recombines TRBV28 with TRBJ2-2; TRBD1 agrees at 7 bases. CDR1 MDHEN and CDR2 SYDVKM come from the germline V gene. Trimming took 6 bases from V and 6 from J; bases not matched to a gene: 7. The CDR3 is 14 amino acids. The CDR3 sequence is CASRDTGVSGELFF. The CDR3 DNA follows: TGTGCCAGCAGAGATACAGGGGTATCCGGGGAGCTGTTTTTT.

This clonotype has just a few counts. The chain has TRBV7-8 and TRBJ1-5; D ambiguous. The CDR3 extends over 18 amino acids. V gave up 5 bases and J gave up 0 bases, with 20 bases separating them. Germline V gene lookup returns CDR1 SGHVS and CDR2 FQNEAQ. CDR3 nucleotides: TGTGCCAGCAGCCCATTACAACCTCTACGTGATAGCAATCAGCCCCAGCATTTT. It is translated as CASSPLQPLRDSNQPQHF.

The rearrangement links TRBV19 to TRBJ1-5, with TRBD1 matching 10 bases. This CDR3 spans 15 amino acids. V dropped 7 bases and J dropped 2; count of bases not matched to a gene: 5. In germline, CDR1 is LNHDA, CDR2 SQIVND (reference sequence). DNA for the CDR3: TGTGCCAGTACCCCCGGACAGGGGGGCAATCAGCCCCAGCATTTT. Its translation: CASTPGQGGNQPQHF.

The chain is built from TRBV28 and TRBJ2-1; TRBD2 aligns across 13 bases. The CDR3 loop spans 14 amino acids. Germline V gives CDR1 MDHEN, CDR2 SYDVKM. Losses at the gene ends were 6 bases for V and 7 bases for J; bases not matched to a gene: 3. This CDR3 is CASSWTSGRNEQFF. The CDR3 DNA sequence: TGTGCCAGCAGCTGGACTAGCGGGAGAAATGAGCAGTTCTTC.

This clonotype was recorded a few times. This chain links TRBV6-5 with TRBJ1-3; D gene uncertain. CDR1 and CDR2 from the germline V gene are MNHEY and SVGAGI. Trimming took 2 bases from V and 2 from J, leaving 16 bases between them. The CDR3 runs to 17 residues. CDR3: CASSYGRPKRTGNTIYF. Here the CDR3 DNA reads TGTGCCAGCAGTTACGGTCGACCGAAGAGAACTGGAAACACCATATATTTT.

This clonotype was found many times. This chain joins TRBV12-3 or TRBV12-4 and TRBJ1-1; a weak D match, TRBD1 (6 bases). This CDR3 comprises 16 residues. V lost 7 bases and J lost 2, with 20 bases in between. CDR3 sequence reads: CASIPPTGGANTEAFF. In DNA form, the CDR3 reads TGTGCCAGCATTCCCCCCACCGGGGGGGCCAACACTGAAGCTTTCTTT.

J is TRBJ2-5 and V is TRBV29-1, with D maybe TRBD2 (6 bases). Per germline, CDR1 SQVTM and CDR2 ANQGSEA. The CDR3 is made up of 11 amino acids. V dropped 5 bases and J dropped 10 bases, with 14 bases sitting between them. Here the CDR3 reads CSVHNSGSQYF. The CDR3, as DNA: TGCAGCGTTCATAATTCCGGGAGCCAGTACTTC.

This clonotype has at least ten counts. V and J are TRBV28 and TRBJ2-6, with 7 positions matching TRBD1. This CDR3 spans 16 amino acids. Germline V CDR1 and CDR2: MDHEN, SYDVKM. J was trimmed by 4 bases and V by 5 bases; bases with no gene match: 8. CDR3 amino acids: CASSPHRGSGANVLTF. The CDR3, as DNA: TGTGCCAGCAGTCCCCACAGGGGATCCGGGGCCAACGTCCTGACTTTC.

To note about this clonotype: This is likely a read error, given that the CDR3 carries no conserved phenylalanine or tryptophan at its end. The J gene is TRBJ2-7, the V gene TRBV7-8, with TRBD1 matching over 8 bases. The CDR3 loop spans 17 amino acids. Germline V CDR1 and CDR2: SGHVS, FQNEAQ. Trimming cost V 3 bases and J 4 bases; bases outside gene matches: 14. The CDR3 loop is CASSLGILRQGQYEQYL. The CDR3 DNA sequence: TGTGCCAGCAGCTTGGGGATACTCCGACAGGGGCAATACGAGCAGTACCTC.

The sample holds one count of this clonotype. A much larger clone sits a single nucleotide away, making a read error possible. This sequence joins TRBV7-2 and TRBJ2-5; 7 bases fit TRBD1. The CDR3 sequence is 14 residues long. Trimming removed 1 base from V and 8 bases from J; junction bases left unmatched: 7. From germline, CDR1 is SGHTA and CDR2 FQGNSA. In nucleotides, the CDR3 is TGTGCCAGCAGCTTAGGTTGGCAGGGGGACACCCAGTACTTC. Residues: CASSLGWQGDTQYF.

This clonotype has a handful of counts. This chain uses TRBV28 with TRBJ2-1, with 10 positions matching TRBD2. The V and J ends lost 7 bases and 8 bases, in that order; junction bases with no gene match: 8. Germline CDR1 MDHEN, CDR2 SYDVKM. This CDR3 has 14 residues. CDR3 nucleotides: TGTGCCAGCACGGGACTAGCGAAGGTCCATGAGCAGTTCTTC. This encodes CASTGLAKVHEQFF.

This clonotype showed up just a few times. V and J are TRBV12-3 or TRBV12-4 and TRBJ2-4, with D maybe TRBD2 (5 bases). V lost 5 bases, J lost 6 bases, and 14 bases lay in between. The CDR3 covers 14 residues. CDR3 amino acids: CASSPMGEGNIQYF. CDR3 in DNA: TGTGCCAGCAGTCCTATGGGAGAAGGAAACATTCAGTACTTC.

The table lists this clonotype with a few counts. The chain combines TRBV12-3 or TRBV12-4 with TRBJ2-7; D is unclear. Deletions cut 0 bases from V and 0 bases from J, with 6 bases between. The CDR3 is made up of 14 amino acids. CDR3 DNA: TGTGCCAGCAGTTTAGCCCCAGCCTCCTACGAGCAGTACTTC. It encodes CASSLAPASYEQYF.

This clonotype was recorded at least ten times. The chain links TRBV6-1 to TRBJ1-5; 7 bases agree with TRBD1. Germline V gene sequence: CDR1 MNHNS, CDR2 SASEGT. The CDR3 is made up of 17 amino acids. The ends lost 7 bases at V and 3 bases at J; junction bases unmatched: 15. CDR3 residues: CASIRTRDGTVNQPQHF. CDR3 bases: TGTGCCAGCATTAGAACCAGGGACGGGACAGTCAATCAGCCCCAGCATTTT.

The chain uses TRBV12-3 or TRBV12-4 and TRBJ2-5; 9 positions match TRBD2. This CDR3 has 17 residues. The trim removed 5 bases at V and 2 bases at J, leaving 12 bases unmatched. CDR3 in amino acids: CASSPELSGSAQETQYF. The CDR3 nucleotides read TGTGCCAGCAGTCCCGAACTTAGCGGGAGTGCGCAAGAGACCCAGTACTTC.

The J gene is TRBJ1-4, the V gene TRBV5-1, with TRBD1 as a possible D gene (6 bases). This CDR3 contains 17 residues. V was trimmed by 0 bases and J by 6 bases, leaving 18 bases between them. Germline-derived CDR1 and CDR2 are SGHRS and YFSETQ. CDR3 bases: TGCGCCAGCAGCTTGGGCCCGCGCCAGGGGCCGGATGAAAAACTGTTTTTT. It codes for CASSLGPRQGPDEKLFF. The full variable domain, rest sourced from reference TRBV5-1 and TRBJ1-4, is KAGVTQTPRYLIKTRGQQVTLSCSPISGHRSVSWYQQTPGQGLQFLFEYFSETQRNKGNFPGRFSGRQFSNSRSEMNVSTLELGDSALYLCASSLGPRQGPDEKLFFGSGTQLSVL.

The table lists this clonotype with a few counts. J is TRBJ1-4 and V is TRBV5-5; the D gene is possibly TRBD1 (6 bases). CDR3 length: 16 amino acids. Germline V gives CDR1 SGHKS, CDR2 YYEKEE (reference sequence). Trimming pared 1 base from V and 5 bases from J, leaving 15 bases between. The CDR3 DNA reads TGTGCCAGCAGCTTGAATGTCTGGACAGTCAATGAAAAACTGTTTTTT. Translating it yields CASSLNVWTVNEKLFF.